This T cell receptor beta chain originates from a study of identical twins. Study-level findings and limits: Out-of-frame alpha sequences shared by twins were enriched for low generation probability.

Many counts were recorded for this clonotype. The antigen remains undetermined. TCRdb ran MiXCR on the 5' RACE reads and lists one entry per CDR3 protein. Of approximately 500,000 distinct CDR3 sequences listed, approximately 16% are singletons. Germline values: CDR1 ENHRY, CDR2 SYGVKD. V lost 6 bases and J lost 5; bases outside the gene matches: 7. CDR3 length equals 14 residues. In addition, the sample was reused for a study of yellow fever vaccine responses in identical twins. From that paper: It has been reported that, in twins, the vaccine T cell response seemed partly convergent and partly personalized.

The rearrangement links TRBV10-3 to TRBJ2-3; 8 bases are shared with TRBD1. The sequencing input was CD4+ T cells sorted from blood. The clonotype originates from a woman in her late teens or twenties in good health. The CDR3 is CAIRGQGGQDTQYF. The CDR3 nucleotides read TGTGCCATCAGAGGACAGGGAGGCCAAGATACGCAGTATTTT.